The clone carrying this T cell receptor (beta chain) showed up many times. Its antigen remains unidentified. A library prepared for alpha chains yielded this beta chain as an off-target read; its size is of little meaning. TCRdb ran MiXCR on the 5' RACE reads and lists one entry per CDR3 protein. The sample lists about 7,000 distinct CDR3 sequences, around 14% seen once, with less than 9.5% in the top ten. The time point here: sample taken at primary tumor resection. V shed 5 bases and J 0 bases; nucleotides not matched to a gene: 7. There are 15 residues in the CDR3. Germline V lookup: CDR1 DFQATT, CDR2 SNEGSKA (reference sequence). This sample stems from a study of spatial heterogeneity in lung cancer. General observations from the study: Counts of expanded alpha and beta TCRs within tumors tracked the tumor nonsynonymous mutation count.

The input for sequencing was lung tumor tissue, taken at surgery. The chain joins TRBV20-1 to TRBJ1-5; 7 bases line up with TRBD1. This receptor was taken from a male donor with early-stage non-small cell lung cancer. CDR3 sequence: CSAAGTAYSNQPQHF. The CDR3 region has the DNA TGCAGTGCTGCCGGGACAGCGTATAGCAATCAGCCCCAGCATTTT.